A selection of T cell receptor beta chains follows, all from one sample in a study of OX40 agonist ivuxolimab in advanced cancers. Some clones are missing from TCRdb's copy, which holds only in-frame ones; the method was immunoSEQ multiplex PCR. This table holds 45,000 to 55,000 clones, approximately 80% found once. The sequenced sample was CD4+ or CD8+ T cells sorted from blood, obtained in a trial of the OX40 agonist ivuxolimab. The source of these receptors is an adult with an advanced solid tumor such as melanoma, head and neck, liver or kidney cancer. CDR3s include the opening cysteine and the closing phenylalanine or tryptophan. Fields, in order: D gene, J gene, CDR3 length, V gene, clone size, CDR3 DNA, CDR3 protein. D genes are given only for firm matches. Rows may omit the clone size; those that give it use once, few, many or a size class.

NA | TRBJ2-7 | 12 | TRBV7-9 | NA | TGTGCCAGCAGCTCCAGGGTTCTCGAGCAGTACTTC | CASSSRVLEQYF
NA | TRBJ1-1 | 13 | TRBV14 | NA | TGTGCCAGCAGCTCCTCCCTGGGGACTGAAGCTTTCTTT | CASSSSLGTEAFF
NA | TRBJ2-7 | 14 | TRBV27 | NA | TGTGCCAGCAGTTTACTGGGGGCGCCCTACGAGCAGTACTTC | CASSLLGAPYEQYF
TRBD1 | TRBJ2-2 | 16 | TRBV27 | NA | TGTGCCAGCAGTTTTTTAGGGACAGGGGGACCCGGGGAGCTGTTTTTT | CASSFLGTGGPGELFF
NA | TRBJ2-1 | 13 | TRBV25-1 | NA | TGTGCCAGCAGTGGCAGGTCAGGAGGTGAGCAGTTCTTC | CASSGRSGGEQFF
NA | TRBJ2-7 | 14 | TRBV27 | few | TGTGCCAGCAGTTTAGCGGGACCAACCTACGAGCAGTACTTC | CASSLAGPTYEQYF
NA | TRBJ2-4 | 13 | TRBV29-1 | NA | TGCAGCGTGGGCGACAGGACCAAAAACATTCAGTACTTC | CSVGDRTKNIQYF
NA | TRBJ1-1 | 15 | TRBV28 | NA | TGTGCCAGCAGTACGAACGACATCCTGAACACTGAAGCTTTCTTT | CASSTNDILNTEAFF
NA | TRBJ1-6 | 14 | TRBV10-3 | NA | TGTGCCATCAGTGAACAGGGCTATAATTCACCCCTCCACTTT | CAISEQGYNSPLHF
TRBD1 | TRBJ2-5 | 14 | TRBV19 | NA | TGTGCCAGTAGTACGGGACAGGGTGGGGAGACCCAGTACTTC | CASSTGQGGETQYF
NA | TRBJ2-1 | 15 | TRBV11-3 | NA | TGTGCCAGCAGCCTAGGGACTGGCTCCTACAATGAGCAGTTCTTC | CASSLGTGSYNEQFF
NA | TRBJ1-2 | 13 | TRBV7-2 | NA | TGTGCCAGCAGCTTAGACATAGGCTATGGCTACACCTTC | CASSLDIGYGYTF
TRBD1 | TRBJ2-7 | 15 | TRBV7-8 | NA | TGTGCCAGCAGCTTAGCGCTGGGACAGGGGTCCGAGCAGTACTTC | CASSLALGQGSEQYF
NA | TRBJ2-7 | 12 | TRBV7-6 | few | TGTGCCAGCAGCCGGGGGGCGGGCGAGCAGTACTTC | CASSRGAGEQYF
NA | TRBJ2-5 | 13 | TRBV6-6 | once | TGTGCCAGCAGTTATAGCGGCCAAGAGACCCAGTACTTC | CASSYSGQETQYF
NA | TRBJ1-1 | 14 | TRBV4-3 | NA | TGCGCCAGCAGCCATGTCGACGGAAACACTGAAGCTTTCTTT | CASSHVDGNTEAFF
NA | TRBJ1-2 | 11 | TRBV19 | NA | TGTGCCAGCCTTTCGAGCGGTGGCTACACCTTC | CASLSSGGYTF
NA | TRBJ2-5 | 11 | TRBV30 | NA | TGTGCCTGGAGTACATCAGAGACCCAGTACTTC | CAWSTSETQYF
NA | TRBJ1-1 | 14 | TRBV28 | NA | TGTGCCAGCAGTTTTCAGGGTGGGAACACTGAAGCTTTCTTT | CASSFQGGNTEAFF
NA | TRBJ1-5 | 15 | TRBV4-1 | NA | TGCGCCAGCAGCCAAGAGAGTCTGCAGGATCAGCCCCAGCATTTT | CASSQESLQDQPQHF
NA | TRBJ1-6 | 14 | TRBV19 | NA | TGTGCCAGTAGTATTAGTAGGGGAGATTCACCCCTCCACTTT | CASSISRGDSPLHF
NA | TRBJ1-5 | 16 | TRBV9 | few | TGTGCCAGCAGCGAGGAGGGTTTCGGGGACGAACAGCCCCAGCATTTT | CASSEEGFGDEQPQHF
NA | TRBJ2-1 | 13 | TRBV18 | once | TGTGCCAGCTCCGAGAAGACCCTCAATGAGCAGTTCTTC | CASSEKTLNEQFF
NA | TRBJ1-3 | 15 | TRBV10-1 | NA | TGCGCCAGCAGTGAGTCGCCGGGTTCAGGAAACACCATATATTTT | CASSESPGSGNTIYF
NA | TRBJ2-7 | 13 | TRBV29-1 | NA | TGCAGCGCCGGGGGATCAGGGTCCTACGAGCAGTACTTC | CSAGGSGSYEQYF
NA | TRBJ2-4 | 16 | TRBV7-9 | NA | TGTGCCAGCAGCTTAGCATCAGGGAGAGAGGGAAACATTCAGTACTTC | CASSLASGREGNIQYF
NA | TRBJ2-7 | 12 | TRBV28 | NA | TGTGCCAGCAGTTTAGACGACTACGAGCAGTACTTC | CASSLDDYEQYF
NA | TRBJ1-3 | 15 | TRBV13 | NA | TGTGCCAGCAGCGTAGCTGCCGACCAGGGAAACACCATATATTTT | CASSVAADQGNTIYF
NA | TRBJ1-1 | 14 | TRBV6-1 | NA | TGTGCCAGCAGTGTGCCCGGGTGGAGCACTGAAGCTTTCTTT | CASSVPGWSTEAFF
NA | TRBJ1-1 | 15 | TRBV27 | NA | TGTGCCAGCAGTTATAGTGGGGGGCTGGCGACTGAAGCTTTCTTT | CASSYSGGLATEAFF